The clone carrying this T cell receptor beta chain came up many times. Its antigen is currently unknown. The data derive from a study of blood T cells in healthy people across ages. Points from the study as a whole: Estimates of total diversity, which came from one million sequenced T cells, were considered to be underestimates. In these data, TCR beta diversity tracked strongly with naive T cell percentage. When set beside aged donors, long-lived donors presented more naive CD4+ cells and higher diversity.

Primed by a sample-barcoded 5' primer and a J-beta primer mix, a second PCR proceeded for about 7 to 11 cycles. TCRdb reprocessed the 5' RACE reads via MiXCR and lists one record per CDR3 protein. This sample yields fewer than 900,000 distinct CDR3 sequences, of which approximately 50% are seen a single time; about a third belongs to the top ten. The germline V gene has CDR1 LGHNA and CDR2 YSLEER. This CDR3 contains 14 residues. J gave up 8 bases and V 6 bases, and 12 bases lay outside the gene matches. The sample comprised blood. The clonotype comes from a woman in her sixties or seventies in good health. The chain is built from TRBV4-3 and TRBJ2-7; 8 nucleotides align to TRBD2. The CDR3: CASSQSGLADQQYF. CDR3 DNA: TGCGCCAGCAGTCAAAGTGGACTAGCCGATCAGCAGTACTTC.